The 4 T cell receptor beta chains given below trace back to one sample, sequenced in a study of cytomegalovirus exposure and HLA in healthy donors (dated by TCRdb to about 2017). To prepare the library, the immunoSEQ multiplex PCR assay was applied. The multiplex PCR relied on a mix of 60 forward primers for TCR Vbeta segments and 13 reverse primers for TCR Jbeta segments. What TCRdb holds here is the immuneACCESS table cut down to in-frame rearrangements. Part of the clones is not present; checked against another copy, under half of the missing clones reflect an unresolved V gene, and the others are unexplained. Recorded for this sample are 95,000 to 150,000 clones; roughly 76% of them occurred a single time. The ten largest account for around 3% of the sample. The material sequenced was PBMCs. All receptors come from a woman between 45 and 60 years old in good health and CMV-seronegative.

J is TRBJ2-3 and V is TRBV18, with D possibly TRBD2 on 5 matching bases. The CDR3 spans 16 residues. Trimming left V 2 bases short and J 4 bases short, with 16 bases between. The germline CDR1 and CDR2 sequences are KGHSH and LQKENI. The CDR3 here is CASSPLGTSRADTQYF. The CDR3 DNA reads TGTGCCAGCTCACCATTGGGAACATCGCGGGCAGATACGCAGTATTTT.

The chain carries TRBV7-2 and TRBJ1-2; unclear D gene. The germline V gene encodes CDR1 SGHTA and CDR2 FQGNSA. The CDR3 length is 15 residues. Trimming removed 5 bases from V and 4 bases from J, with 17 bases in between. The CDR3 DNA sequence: TGTGCCAGCAGCAAAGAGGGAGCGGTGGGCTATGGCTACACCTTC. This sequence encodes CASSKEGAVGYGYTF.

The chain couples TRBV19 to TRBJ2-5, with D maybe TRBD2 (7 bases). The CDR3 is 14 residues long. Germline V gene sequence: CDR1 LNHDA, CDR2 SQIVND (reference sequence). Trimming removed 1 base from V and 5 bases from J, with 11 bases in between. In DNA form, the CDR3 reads TGTGCCAGTAGTATAGGGAGGGGGGGGGAGACCCAGTACTTC. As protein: CASSIGRGGETQYF.

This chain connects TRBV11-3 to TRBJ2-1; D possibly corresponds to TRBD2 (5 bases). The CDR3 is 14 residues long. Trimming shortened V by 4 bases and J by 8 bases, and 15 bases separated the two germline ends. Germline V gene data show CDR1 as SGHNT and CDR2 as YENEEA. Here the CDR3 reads CASSSGSVRDEQFF. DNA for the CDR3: TGTGCCAGCAGCTCGGGGAGTGTGCGAGATGAGCAGTTCTTC. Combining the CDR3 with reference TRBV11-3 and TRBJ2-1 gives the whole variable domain EAGVVQSPRYKIIEKKQPVAFWCNPISGHNTLYWYLQNLGQGPELLIRYENEEAVDDSQLPKDRFSAERLKGVDSTLKIQPAELGDSAVYLCASSSGSVRDEQFFGPGTRLTVL.